This T cell receptor beta chain appears in the sequencing data of a study of regulatory T cells in long-lasting Graves disease. Time point specified: persistent/refractory GD, antithyroid drugs over 5 years with positive TRAb. RNA isolated from PBMCs was used to make the TCR library. Tubes containing EDTA received roughly 9 milliliters of drawn peripheral blood. Details on this clonotype: The target antigen is unknown. The junction shows a germline mismatch at one end, possibly a read error.

CDR3 size: 12 residues. Looked up from germline, CDR1 is LNHDA and CDR2 is SQIVND (reference sequence). TCR beta libraries were built with iRepertoire HTBI primers and Arm-PCR of CDR3 regions. Via MiXCR, TCRdb re-called the multiplex PCR reads, giving one row per CDR3 protein. The sample yields about 470,000 distinct CDR3 sequences, 20% to 25% seen once. Study findings and constraints: Sample size was small, which may have lowered accuracy. Relative to newly diagnosed Graves' patients, persistent ones had lower TCR diversity. Persistent disease favored TRBV28, TRBJ1-2 and TRBJ2-5.

This chain links TRBV19 with TRBJ2-7; weak D call: TRBD2 (6 bases). The input for sequencing was peripheral blood mononuclear cells (PBMCs), taken when the disease was refractory, from a patient treated with antithyroid drugs. The sequence was collected from a female donor with Graves disease. This CDR3 reads CATRRGPYERYF. The CDR3, as DNA: TGTGCCACCAGGAGGGGACCCTACGAGCGGTACTTC.